Sequencing of this T cell receptor beta chain was carried out in a study of T cells after posttransplantation cyclophosphamide. Notes on the study in general: Tissue-infiltrating T cells from skin or gut overlapped little with blood T cells. Later blood repertoires were often dominated by clones from the donor CD8+ memory compartment.

The repertoire was sequenced with immunoSEQ multiplex PCR; TCRdb's copy has only in-frame clones and lacks some. Recorded here are under 1,500 clones, with no singletons, and the ten leading clones hold around 45%. This clone is labeled as medium-sized. What it recognizes is unknown. CDR3 size: 13 residues. CDR1 KGHSH and CDR2 LQKENI come from the germline V gene. The V and J ends lost 6 bases and 2 bases respectively, with 11 bases between them. Cyclophosphamide on days +3 and +4 followed busulfan-fludarabine conditioning and a marrow graft. The chain links TRBV18 to TRBJ2-7; possibly TRBD2 for D (5 bases). The material was PBMCs, obtained 84 days after allogeneic stem cell transplant with posttransplant cyclophosphamide. The source of this sequence is a male patient aged 30 to 40 who received an allogeneic stem cell transplant from a related donor, was CMV-positive, and had no GVHD. A subset of T cells may come from the graft donor. The CDR3 spells CASSQDGAYEQYF. The CDR3, as DNA: TGTGCCAGCTCTCAGGACGGGGCCTACGAGCAGTACTTC.